One TCR beta chain is described in this entry. The clone's antigen remains unknown. At one of its ends the junction is not consistent with the germline gene, which may arise from a read error. CDR1 is given as SGDLS and CDR2 as YYNGEE, both from the germline V gene. The CDR3 runs 15 residues from the cysteine to the phenylalanine. Only the CDR3 part of the read is kept: 45 bases, read in frame from the first base. This specimen belongs to a study of cytomegalovirus exposure and HLA in healthy donors (dated by TCRdb to about 2017). Regarding the study in general: An earlier analysis of several hundred of the donors reported roughly 270 Gb of sequence data and around 110 million unique TCR beta sequences from about 200 million T cells. The number of donors typed differed by locus, with roughly 620-630 for A, B, C, DRB1 and DQB1, around 520 for DQA1, some 570 for DPA1, and some 470 for DPB1. Of the approximately 400 genotyped donors, less than 90% were placed in the genetic ancestry cluster associated with self-reported Caucasian donors. All discovery cohort repertoires had been generated using a single sequencing platform. The aim of the study was to test whether cataloging public T cell receptors could identify signatures of past pathogen exposure. The later analysis used no new phenotypic data to find candidate immune exposures, relying instead on TCR beta sequences and their occurrence across donors. A handful of DR-DQ haplotypes were handled as single units for association and clustering because linkage in the cohort was strong. The study used immunosequencing to profile the T cell repertoires of more than 650 subjects and linked those repertoires to cytomegalovirus serostatus. To study patterns of TCR occurrence, a later analysis re-analyzed previously published TCR beta repertoires from 666 donors and added high-resolution HLA genotyping. Donor age, sex, ethnicity and CMV serostatus were collected together with the repertoire data. Besides the first cohort of some 670 subjects, a separate validation cohort made up of over 95 different subjects was used. The study combined high-throughput TCR immunosequencing, statistical association of individual TCRs with disease status, and machine learning to predict cytomegalovirus infection status. Class I and class II HLA loci were covered by the typing at four-digit resolution. On average, roughly 240,000 unique TCR beta nucleotide sequences were sequenced per donor among fewer than 500 genotyped donors of the cohort, with around 19% of those sequences being non-productive. Genome-wide SNP genotypes for about 65% of the roughly 670 donors were used in a later genetic analysis, which treated that subset as a discovery cohort. An early release covering about 600 HLA-typed donors comprised 250 to 350 gigabases of sequencing data and approximately 85 million unique TCR sequences. In an earlier analysis of roughly 600 of the donors, high-throughput TCR beta sequencing was used to judge whether each TCR beta V gene segment behaved as functional or pseudogenic. General findings and caveats noted by the study authors: Because counts were too low, seventeen rarely observed V segments, including chromosome 9 orphons, were excluded from the earlier analysis of several hundred of the donors. The cohort was sequenced for TCR beta chains only, and without alpha or paired-chain data the features that could be detected were limited. Across donors, most TCR sequences were observed very rarely, whereas some public TCRs were present in many individuals. Some IMGT-functional V segments, including TRBV6-2 and TRBV6-3, could not be told apart with the 87-base-pair reads, so those segments were excluded. A later genetic analysis associated a missense DCLRE1C variant with V-gene and J-gene trimming of TCR beta chains, and an independent cohort replicated the association. Roughly uniform sequencing depth across donors was assumed in presence/absence analyses, although this assumption may not hold. The only immune exposure information available for the cohort was CMV serostatus. According to a later analysis, most CMV-associated TCR beta chains appeared to be HLA-restricted, and the HLA associations seemed to be driven largely by CMV exposure. When HLA alleles, especially DR and DQ, strongly co-occurred, TCR associations were difficult to assign to individual alleles. The authors suggested that the approach could potentially be generalized to other disease states and immunological phenotypes. A later analysis found that TCR association rates varied across HLA loci, with DRB1 alleles showing the most associated TCRs and HLA-C alleles the fewest. A later analysis found that HLA-associated TCR beta chains were more clonally expanded and had lower generation probabilities than equally common non-associated chains. Linkage disequilibrium might explain the correlated functional status among segregating V segments, but an unknown experimental factor could not be excluded. In a later genetic analysis, fewer N-insertions in productive TCRs were reported among donors in an Asian-associated ancestry cluster than the approximately 670-donor mean. A further reported finding was that TCR beta sequences accurately predicted the HLA-A and HLA-B alleles for most subjects in the first cohort. At a false discovery rate of 0.05, a later analysis linked around 15,000 TCR beta sequences to specific HLA alleles. Broadly in line with IMGT annotations, most TCR beta V segments showed up in productive rearrangements about 87% or about 30% of the time in an earlier analysis of several hundred of the donors. In vitro tests confirmed that a few of the cytomegalovirus-associated TCR beta chains recognize cytomegalovirus antigens. A total of 150 or so TCR beta chains were listed by the study as associated with cytomegalovirus. A cluster of highly shared sequence variants was judged likely to be a technical artifact of the sequencing pipeline. In a later analysis, several top co-occurrence clusters were reported to appear linked to parvovirus B19, influenza, CMV and Epstein-Barr virus. The classifier was reported to diagnose cytomegalovirus status with high specificity and sensitivity in both the original and validation cohorts. Because HLA typing was unavailable for some donors at each locus, only the typed subset was used in association tests.

The cohort comprised several hundred healthy bone marrow donors. Cohort members were all nominally healthy when sampled, although unrecorded immune exposures were likely present. The donor was CMV seropositive and belonged to the group of 250 to 300 seropositive cohort members. A peripheral blood sample was provided by each donor, and peripheral blood mononuclear cells were used for TCR beta sequencing. The Qiagen DNeasy Blood Extraction Kit was used to extract genomic DNA from the blood cell samples. Library method: the immunoSEQ multiplex PCR assay. For the multiplex PCR, a mixture combining 60 forward primers for TCR Vbeta segments and 13 reverse primers for TCR Jbeta segments was used. The CDR3 region of rearranged TCR beta genes was amplified from genomic DNA by a multiplex PCR assay. The Illumina HiSeq System was used to sequence the amplified TCR beta libraries as 87-base-pair reads. As for the authors' bioinformatics: In a later analysis, tens of millions of unique TCR beta chains were counted across the roughly 610 repertoires, and roughly 11 million of these chains were shared by at least two donors. Raw reads were error-corrected and collapsed into unique sequences with a nearest-neighbor algorithm that merged closely related sequences to remove PCR and sequencing errors. To assign V, D and J gene segments, CDR3 sequences were aligned to IMGT reference sequences. For a sequence to be retained, at least a six-nucleotide match to both a V gene segment and a J gene segment was required. Rearrangements were called productive when the CDR3 lacked stop codons and stayed in frame with V and J; all others were non-productive. CDR3 was defined by IMGT convention, running from the second conserved V-encoded cysteine to the conserved J-encoded phenylalanine. The earlier analysis of about 640 of the donors excluded any sequence lacking an unambiguous match to a single V gene segment. In an earlier analysis of a few hundred of the donors, V segments were called functional above 56.7% productive rearrangements and were called segregating when the between-donor standard deviation exceeded 5%. A statistical classification framework was built to diagnose cytomegalovirus status from the catalog of TCR beta chain sequences. In a later analysis, V and J genes were assigned by comparing TCR nucleotide sequences against IMGT/GENE-DB human TR gene sequences. A later analysis assigned CDR3 sequences and most-parsimonious VDJ recombination scenarios with the TCRdist pipeline. A later analysis defined each TCR beta chain by its CDR3 amino acid sequence plus V-gene family, and excluded reads lacking a unique V-gene family. To address suspected cross-contamination and a sequencing artifact, a later analysis removed under 600 highly shared, low-generation-probability nucleotide sequences. For each public chain, a later analysis derived a clonal expansion index from normalized ranks of inferred template counts within each repertoire. In a later analysis, generation probabilities were computed with a VDJ recombination model fitted to out-of-frame rearrangements, and the resulting probabilities were checked against IGoR. A later analysis scored TCR-TCR, TCR-HLA and TCR-CMV co-occurrence with hypergeometric tests, applying a repertoire-size bias correction to TCR pairs. A later analysis estimated false discovery rates by permuting HLA or CMV assignments 20 times. In a later analysis, co-occurring TCRs were grouped with DBSCAN, and TCRdist sequence similarity was added when clustering was performed within HLA-allele-positive subsets. Repertoires with fewer than 30,000 or more than 120,000 public chains, plus five repertoires with anomalous nucleotide sharing, were excluded from co-occurrence clustering. Drawn from immuneACCESS, this table holds only the in-frame rearrangements with V and J called that TCRdb kept. Clones are partly lost; checked studies trace under half to an unresolved V gene and leave the rest unexplained. The V and J calls and the clone size are those of that table, but D and trimming were determined from the DNA. A total of roughly 120,000 clones appear in this sample, 75% to 85% of them only once. The ten largest clones add up to approximately 3.1% of the sample.

This chain joins TRBV9 to TRBJ1-2; the D gene assignment is ambiguous. The sample consisted of PBMCs. The receptor comes from a young woman in good health and CMV-seropositive. The DNA sequence is as follows: TGTGCCGGCAGCGTAGATCGGGAAATGGGTTATGGCTACACCTTC. The resulting protein is CAGSVDREMGYGYTF.